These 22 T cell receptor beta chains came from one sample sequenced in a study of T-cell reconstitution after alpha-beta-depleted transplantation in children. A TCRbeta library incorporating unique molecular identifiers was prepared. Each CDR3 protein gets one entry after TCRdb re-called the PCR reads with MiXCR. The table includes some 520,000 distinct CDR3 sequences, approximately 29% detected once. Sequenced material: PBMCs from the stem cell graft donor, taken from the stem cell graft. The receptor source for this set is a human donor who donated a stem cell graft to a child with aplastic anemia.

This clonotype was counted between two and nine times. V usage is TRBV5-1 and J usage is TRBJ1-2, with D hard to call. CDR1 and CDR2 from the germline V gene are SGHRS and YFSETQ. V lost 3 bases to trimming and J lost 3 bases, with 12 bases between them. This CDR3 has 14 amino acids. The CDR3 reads CASSYQTADYGYTF. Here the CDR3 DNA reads TGCGCCAGCAGCTACCAGACTGCCGACTATGGCTACACCTTC. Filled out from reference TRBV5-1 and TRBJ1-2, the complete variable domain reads KAGVTQTPRYLIKTRGQQVTLSCSPISGHRSVSWYQQTPGQGLQFLFEYFSETQRNKGNFPGRFSGRQFSNSRSEMNVSTLELGDSALYLCASSYQTADYGYTFGSGTRLTVV.

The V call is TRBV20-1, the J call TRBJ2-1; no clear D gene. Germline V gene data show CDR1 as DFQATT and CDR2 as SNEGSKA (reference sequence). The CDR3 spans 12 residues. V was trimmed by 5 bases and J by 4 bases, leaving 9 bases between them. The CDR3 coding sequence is TGCAGTGCTGTTCTAGATTACAATGAGCAGTTCTTC. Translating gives CSAVLDYNEQFF.

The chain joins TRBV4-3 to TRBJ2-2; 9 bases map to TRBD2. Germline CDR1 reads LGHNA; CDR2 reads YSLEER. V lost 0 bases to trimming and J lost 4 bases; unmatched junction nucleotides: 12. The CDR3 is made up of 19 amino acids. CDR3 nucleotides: TGCGCCAGCAGCCAAGATGTTCTCGAGGTAGCGGGAGTCACCGGGGAGCTGTTTTTT. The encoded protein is CASSQDVLEVAGVTGELFF.

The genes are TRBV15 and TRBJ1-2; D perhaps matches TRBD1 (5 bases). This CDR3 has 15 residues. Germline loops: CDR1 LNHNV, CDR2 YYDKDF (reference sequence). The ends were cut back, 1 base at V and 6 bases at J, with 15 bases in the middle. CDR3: CATSRGGQLSHGYTF. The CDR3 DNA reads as TGTGCCACCAGCAGAGGTGGACAATTATCTCATGGCTACACCTTC.

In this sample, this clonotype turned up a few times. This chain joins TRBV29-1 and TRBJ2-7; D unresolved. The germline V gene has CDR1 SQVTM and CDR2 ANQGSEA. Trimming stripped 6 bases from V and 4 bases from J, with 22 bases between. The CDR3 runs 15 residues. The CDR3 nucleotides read TGCAGCGTGAGGCCGACTGACCTTGCCCGGTACGAGCAGTACTTC. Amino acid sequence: CSVRPTDLARYEQYF.

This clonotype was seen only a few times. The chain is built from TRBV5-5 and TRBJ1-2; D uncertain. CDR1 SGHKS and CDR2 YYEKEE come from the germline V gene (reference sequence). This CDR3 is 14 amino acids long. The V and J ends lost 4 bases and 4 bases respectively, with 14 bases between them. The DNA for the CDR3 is TGTGCCAGCAGCGATGACCTTGACCGCTATGGCTACACCTTC. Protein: CASSDDLDRYGYTF.

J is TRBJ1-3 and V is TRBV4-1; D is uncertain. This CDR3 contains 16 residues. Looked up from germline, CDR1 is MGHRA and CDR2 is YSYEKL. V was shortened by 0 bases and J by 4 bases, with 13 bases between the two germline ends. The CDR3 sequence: CASSQEYPQLGNTIYF. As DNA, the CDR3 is TGCGCCAGCAGCCAAGAATACCCACAGTTGGGAAACACCATATATTTT.

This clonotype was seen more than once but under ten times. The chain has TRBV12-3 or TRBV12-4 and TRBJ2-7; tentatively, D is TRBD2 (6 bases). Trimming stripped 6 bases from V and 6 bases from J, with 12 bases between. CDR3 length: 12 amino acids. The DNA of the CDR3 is TGTGCCAGCAGCCAAGGAGGGACCGAGCAGTACTTC. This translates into CASSQGGTEQYF.

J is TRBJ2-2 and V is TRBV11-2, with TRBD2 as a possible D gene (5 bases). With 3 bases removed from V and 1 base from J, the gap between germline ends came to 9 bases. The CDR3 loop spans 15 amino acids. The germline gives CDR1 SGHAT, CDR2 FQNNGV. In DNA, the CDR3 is TGTGCCAGCAGCTTGGCTAGCTTGAACACCGGGGAGCTGTTTTTT. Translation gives CASSLASLNTGELFF.

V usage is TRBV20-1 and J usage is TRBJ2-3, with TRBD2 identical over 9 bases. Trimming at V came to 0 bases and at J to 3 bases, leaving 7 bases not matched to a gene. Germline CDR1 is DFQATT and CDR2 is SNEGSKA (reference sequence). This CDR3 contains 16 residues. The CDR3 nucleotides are TGCAGTGCTAGAGATATTGAGCGGGAGGCAACAGATACGCAGTATTTT. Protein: CSARDIEREATDTQYF.

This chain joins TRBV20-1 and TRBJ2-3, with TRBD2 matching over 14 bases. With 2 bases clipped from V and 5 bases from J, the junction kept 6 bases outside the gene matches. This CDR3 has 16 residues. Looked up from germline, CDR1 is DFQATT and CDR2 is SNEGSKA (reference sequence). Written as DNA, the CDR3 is TGCAGTGCTAGAAGACTAGCGGGAGGGCTGGGAGATACGCAGTATTTT. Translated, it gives CSARRLAGGLGDTQYF.

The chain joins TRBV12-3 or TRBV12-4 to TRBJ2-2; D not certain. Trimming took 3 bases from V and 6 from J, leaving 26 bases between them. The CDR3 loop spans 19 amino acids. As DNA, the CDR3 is TGTGCCAGCAGTTTTCCTCGTGGGCTGGGTTCAGTGTTTGCCGGGGAGCTGTTTTTT. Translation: CASSFPRGLGSVFAGELFF.

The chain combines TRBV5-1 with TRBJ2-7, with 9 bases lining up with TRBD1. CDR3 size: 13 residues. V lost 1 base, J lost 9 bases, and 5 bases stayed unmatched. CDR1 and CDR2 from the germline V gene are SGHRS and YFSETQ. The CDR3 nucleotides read TGCGCCAGCAGCTTGACCGGACAGGGGCCGCAGTACGTC. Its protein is CASSLTGQGPQYV.

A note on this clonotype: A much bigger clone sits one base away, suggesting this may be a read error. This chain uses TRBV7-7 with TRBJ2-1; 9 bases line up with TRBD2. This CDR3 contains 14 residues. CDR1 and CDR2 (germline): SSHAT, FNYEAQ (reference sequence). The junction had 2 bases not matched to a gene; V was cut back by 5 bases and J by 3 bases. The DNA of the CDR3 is TGTGCCAGCAGCGTTAGCGGGAGCTACAATGAGCAGTTCTTC. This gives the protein CASSVSGSYNEQFF.

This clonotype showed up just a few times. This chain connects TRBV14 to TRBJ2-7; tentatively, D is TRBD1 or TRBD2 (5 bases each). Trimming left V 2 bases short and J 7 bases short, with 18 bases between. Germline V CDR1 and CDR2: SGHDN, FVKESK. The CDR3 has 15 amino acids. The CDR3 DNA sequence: TGTGCCAGCAGCCAAACGGGGCTCCGAGGAGGTGAGCAGTACTTC. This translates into CASSQTGLRGGEQYF.

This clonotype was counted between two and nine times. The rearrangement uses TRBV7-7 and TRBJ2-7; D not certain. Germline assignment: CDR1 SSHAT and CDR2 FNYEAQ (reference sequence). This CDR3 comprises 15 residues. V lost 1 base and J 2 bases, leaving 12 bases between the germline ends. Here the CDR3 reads CASSLGPGTTYEQYF. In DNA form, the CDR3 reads TGTGCCAGCAGCTTAGGTCCAGGCACAACCTACGAGCAGTACTTC.

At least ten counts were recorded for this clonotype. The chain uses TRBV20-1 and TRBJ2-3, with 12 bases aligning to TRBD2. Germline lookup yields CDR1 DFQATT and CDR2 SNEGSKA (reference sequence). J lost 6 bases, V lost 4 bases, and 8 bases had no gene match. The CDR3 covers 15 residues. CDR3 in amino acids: CSATMLAGGPDTQYF. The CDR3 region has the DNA TGCAGTGCTACGATGCTAGCGGGAGGGCCGGATACGCAGTATTTT.

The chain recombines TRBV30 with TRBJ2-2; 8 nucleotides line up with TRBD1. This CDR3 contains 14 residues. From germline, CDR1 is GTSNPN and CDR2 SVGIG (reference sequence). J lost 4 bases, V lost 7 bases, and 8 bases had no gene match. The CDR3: CASVRQGATGELFF. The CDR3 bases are TGTGCCTCGGTCCGGCAGGGGGCCACCGGGGAGCTGTTTTTT.

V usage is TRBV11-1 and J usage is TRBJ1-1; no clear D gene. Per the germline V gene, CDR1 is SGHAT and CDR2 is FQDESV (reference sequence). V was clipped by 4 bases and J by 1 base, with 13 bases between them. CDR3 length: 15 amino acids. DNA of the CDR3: TGTGCCAGCAGCTCTGGGTGGTCGGCGAACACTGAAGCTTTCTTT. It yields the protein CASSSGWSANTEAFF.

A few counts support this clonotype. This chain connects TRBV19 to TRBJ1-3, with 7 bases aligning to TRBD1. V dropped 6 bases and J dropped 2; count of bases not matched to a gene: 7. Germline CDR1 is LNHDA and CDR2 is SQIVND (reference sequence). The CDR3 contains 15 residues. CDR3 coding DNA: TGTGCCAGTAGCGCCGACAGGGAAACTGGAAACACCATATATTTT. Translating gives CASSADRETGNTIYF. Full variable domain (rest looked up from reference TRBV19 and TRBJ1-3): DGGITQSPKYLFRKEGQNVTLSCEQNLNHDAMYWYRQDPGQGLRLIYYSQIVNDFQKGDIAEGYSVSREKKESFPLTVTSAQKNPTAFYLCASSADRETGNTIYFGEGSWLTVV.

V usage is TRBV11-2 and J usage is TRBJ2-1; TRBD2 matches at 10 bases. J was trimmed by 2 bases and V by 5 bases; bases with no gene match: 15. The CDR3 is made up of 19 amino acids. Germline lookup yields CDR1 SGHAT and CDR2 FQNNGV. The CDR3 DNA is TGTGCCAGCAGCCGACTCTTTGAGCTAGCGGGAGTCCCCTACAATGAGCAGTTCTTC. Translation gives CASSRLFELAGVPYNEQFF.

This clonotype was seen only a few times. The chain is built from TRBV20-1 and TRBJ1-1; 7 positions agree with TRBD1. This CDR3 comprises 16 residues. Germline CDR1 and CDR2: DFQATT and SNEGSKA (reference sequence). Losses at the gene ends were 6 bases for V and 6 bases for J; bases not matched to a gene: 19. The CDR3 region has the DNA TGCAGTGCGAATCTTAATGCCCAGAGGGGGCGACCTGAAGCTTTCTTT. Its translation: CSANLNAQRGRPEAFF.